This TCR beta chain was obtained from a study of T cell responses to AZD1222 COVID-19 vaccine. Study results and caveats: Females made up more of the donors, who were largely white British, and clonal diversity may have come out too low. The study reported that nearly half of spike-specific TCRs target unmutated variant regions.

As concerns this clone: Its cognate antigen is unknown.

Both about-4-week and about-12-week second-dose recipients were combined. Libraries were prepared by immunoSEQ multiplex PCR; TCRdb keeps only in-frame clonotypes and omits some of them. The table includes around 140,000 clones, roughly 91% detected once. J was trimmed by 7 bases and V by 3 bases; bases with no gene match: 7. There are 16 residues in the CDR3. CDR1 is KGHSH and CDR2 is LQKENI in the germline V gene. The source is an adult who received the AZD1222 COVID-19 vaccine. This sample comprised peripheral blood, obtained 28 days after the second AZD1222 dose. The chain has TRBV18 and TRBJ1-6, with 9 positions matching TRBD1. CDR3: CASSPGTGNSNSPLHF. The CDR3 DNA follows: TGTGCCAGCTCACCCGGGACAGGGAATTCAAATTCACCCCTCCACTTT. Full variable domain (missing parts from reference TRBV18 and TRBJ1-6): NAGVMQNPRHLVRRRGQEARLRCSPMKGHSHVYWYRQLPEEGLKFMVYLQKENIIDESGMPKERFSAEFPKEGPSILRIQQVVRGDSAAYFCASSPGTGNSNSPLHFGNGTRLTVT.